These 25 T cell receptor beta chains share one sample of origin, sequenced in a study of siplizumab effects on memory and regulatory T cells. Sequencing used immunoSEQ multiplex PCR; TCRdb keeps in-frame clones, though not all of them. Altogether approximately 7,000 clones are present, approximately 70% being singletons, with the ten largest covering about 46%. Sequencing was performed on effector memory CD8+ T cells sorted from blood. Subset here: unstimulated CD8+ effector memory T cells. These receptors all come from a human donor in good health.

By sample share, this clone is medium-sized. This specimen includes other DNA sequences encoding the same CDR3. This chain connects TRBV27 to TRBJ1-5; TRBD1 aligns across 10 bases. The CDR3 length is 15 residues. After removal of 4 bases from V and 2 bases from J, the junction contained 2 bases not matched to a gene. Looked up from germline, CDR1 is MNHEY and CDR2 is SMNVEV (reference sequence). The CDR3 DNA reads as TGTGCCAGCAGTTCGGGGACAGGGGGCAATCAGCCCCAGCATTTT. Translation gives CASSSGTGGNQPQHF.

The chain combines TRBV5-8 with TRBJ2-1; TRBD2 aligns across 12 bases. Germline CDR1 and CDR2: SGHTS and YDEGEE. This CDR3 contains 15 residues. V lost 5 bases, J lost 10 bases, and 10 bases stayed unmatched. This chain's CDR3 is CASSQLAGGLAEQFF. In DNA form, the CDR3 reads TGTGCCAGCAGTCAGCTAGCGGGAGGGCTCGCCGAGCAGTTCTTC.

V gene TRBV28 combines with J gene TRBJ2-6, with unresolved D. This CDR3 comprises 15 residues. CDR1 is MDHEN and CDR2 is SYDVKM in the germline V gene. Trimming removed 6 bases at V and 4 bases at J, with 13 bases between. The CDR3 nucleotides read TGTGCCAGCAGCTCCACAGACACCGGGGCCAACGTCCTGACTTTC. As protein: CASSSTDTGANVLTF.

The chain carries TRBV15 and TRBJ1-5, with 7 positions matching TRBD1. V lost 11 bases and J lost 3; bases outside the gene matches: 4. The CDR3 is 12 amino acids. Germline CDR1 and CDR2: LNHNV and YYDKDF (reference sequence). The DNA for the CDR3 is TGTGCCGTCGGGACAGTCAATCAGCCCCAGCATTTT. This codes for CAVGTVNQPQHF. The complete variable domain, with remaining parts taken from reference TRBV15 and TRBJ1-5, reads DAMVIQNPRYQVTQFGKPVTLSCSQTLNHNVMYWYQQKSSQAPKLLFHYYDKDFNNEADTPDNFQSRRPNTSFCFLDIRSPGLGDTAMYLCAVGTVNQPQHFGDGTRLSIL.

This clone ranks as medium-sized (0.01 to 0.1%). The chain uses TRBV9 and TRBJ1-2, with D unresolved. The CDR3 is 12 amino acids. V shed 3 bases and J shed 6 bases, with 9 bases lying between them. The V gene's germline CDR1 is SGDLS and CDR2 YYNGEE. In DNA, the CDR3 is TGTGCCAGCAGCGCTGACATGGATGGCTACACCTTC. Translation gives CASSADMDGYTF. Combining the CDR3 with reference TRBV9 and TRBJ1-2 gives the whole variable domain DSGVTQTPKHLITATGQRVTLRCSPRSGDLSVYWYQQSLDQGLQFLIQYYNGEERAKGNILERFSAQQFPDLHSELNLSSLELGDSALYFCASSADMDGYTFGSGTRLTVV.

This chain connects TRBV11-2 to TRBJ2-7; no clear D. The CDR3 is 14 amino acids. Germline V lookup: CDR1 SGHAT, CDR2 FQNNGV. The V end lost 1 base, the J end lost 0 bases, and 7 bases lay between the germline ends. This CDR3 reads CASSLGSSSYEQYF. In DNA form, the CDR3 reads TGTGCCAGCAGCTTAGGCTCCAGCTCCTACGAGCAGTACTTC.

The chain employs TRBV7-9 and TRBJ2-3; TRBD2 is a possible D gene (6 bases). The CDR3 extends over 12 amino acids. Trimming shortened V by 3 bases and J by 10 bases, and 11 bases separated the two germline ends. Germline-derived CDR1 and CDR2 are SEHNR and FQNEAQ (reference sequence). In nucleotides, the CDR3 is TGTGCCAGCAGCTTGGGGTCGGGAGCGCAGTATTTT. Amino acids: CASSLGSGAQYF.

This clone was counted only a few times. Other DNA sequences in the sample encode the same CDR3. V is TRBV6-1 and J is TRBJ2-7; D might be TRBD1 or TRBD2, each matching 5 bases. Germline values: CDR1 MNHNS, CDR2 SASEGT. The CDR3 length is 15 residues. V shed 3 bases and J shed 0 bases, with 12 bases lying between them. CDR3 in amino acids: CASSDRDAYSYEQYF. The DNA of the CDR3 is TGTGCCAGCAGTGACCGGGACGCCTACTCCTACGAGCAGTACTTC.

V is TRBV7-2 and J is TRBJ2-7; D gene ambiguous. Trimming removed 5 bases from V and 3 bases from J, with 11 bases in between. The CDR3 consists of 13 residues. Germline V lookup: CDR1 SGHTA, CDR2 FQGNSA. CDR3 DNA: TGTGCCAGCAGCCTAGAGGCCCACTACGAGCAGTACTTC. Residues: CASSLEAHYEQYF.

J is TRBJ1-1 and V is TRBV30, with 7 bases identical to TRBD1. Germline V gene sequence: CDR1 GTSNPN, CDR2 SVGIG (reference sequence). CDR3 size: 13 residues. V dropped 2 bases and J dropped 11; count of bases not matched to a gene: 11. As DNA, the CDR3 is TGTGCCTGGAGTATTGACGACAGGGTTGTGGCTTTCTTT. It translates to CAWSIDDRVVAFF.

This clone was observed once. The chain uses TRBV4-1 and TRBJ2-3; 7 nucleotides match TRBD2. This CDR3 contains 17 residues. Trimming removed 1 base from V and 2 bases from J; junction bases left unmatched: 9. Germline V CDR1 and CDR2: MGHRA, YSYEKL. The CDR3 loop reads CASSQGAGTIFTDTQYF. The DNA for the CDR3 is TGCGCCAGCAGCCAAGGGGCCGGGACTATATTCACAGATACGCAGTATTTT.

This sequence joins TRBV6-4 and TRBJ2-2, with TRBD1 as a possible D gene (7 bases). Germline-derived CDR1 and CDR2 are MRHNA and SNTAGT. V shed 0 bases and J shed 6 bases, with 8 bases lying between them. CDR3 length: 14 residues. CDR3 loop: CASSDSRGAGELFF. The CDR3 bases are TGTGCCAGCAGTGACTCCAGGGGGGCCGGGGAGCTGTTTTTT.

This chain joins TRBV5-1 and TRBJ1-6; D unclear. CDR3 size: 16 residues. V lost 1 base to trimming and J lost 9 bases, with 17 bases between them. CDR1 is SGHRS, CDR2 YFSETQ, per germline. This CDR3 reads CASSLWYERSSSPLHF. CDR3 coding DNA: TGCGCCAGCAGCTTGTGGTACGAGAGGAGTAGTTCACCCCTCCACTTT.

This chain joins TRBV6-7 and TRBJ2-2; tentative D call: TRBD2 (5 bases). TRBV6-7 is noted as an ORF with a role that remains uncertain. The CDR3 loop spans 14 amino acids. V was clipped by 4 bases and J by 5 bases, with 11 bases between them. CDR3 loop: CASSFTGETGELFF. Written as DNA, the CDR3 is TGTGCCAGCAGTTTCACTGGGGAGACCGGGGAGCTGTTTTTT.

The chain is built from TRBV7-9 and TRBJ2-1, with 9 positions matching TRBD2. CDR3 length: 17 amino acids. Trimming took 6 bases from V and 7 from J; bases not matched to a gene: 16. CDR1 and CDR2 (germline): SEHNR, FQNEAQ (reference sequence). CDR3 nucleotides: TGTGCCAGCAGACCCGGGGCTAGCGGGAAAGGTGGGAATGAGCAGTTCTTC. This encodes CASRPGASGKGGNEQFF.

The chain uses TRBV25-1 and TRBJ2-1; the D gene could be TRBD1 or TRBD2 (7 bases each). This CDR3 is built from 16 residues. Germline V gene data show CDR1 as MGHDK and CDR2 as SYGVNS. V shed 4 bases and J shed 4 bases, with 17 bases lying between them. The CDR3, as DNA: TGTGCCAGCAGTGCCAGGGGGGGGTGGAGTTACAATGAGCAGTTCTTC. Translated, it gives CASSARGGWSYNEQFF.

This chain uses TRBV9 with TRBJ2-7, with TRBD1 matching 9 bases. V dropped 8 bases and J dropped 3; count of bases not matched to a gene: 15. CDR1 is SGDLS, CDR2 YYNGEE, per germline. This CDR3 spans 16 amino acids. The CDR3 reads CASRLGGGQGLYEQYF. CDR3 DNA: TGTGCCAGTCGGCTGGGAGGGGGACAGGGTCTCTACGAGCAGTACTTC.

As DNA, the CDR3 is TGCGCCAGCAGCACAAGCGGGGGGGACTACAATGAGCAGTTCTTC. Protein: CASSTSGGDYNEQFF. The rearrangement links TRBV5-1 to TRBJ2-1, with 10 bases matching TRBD2. Germline values: CDR1 SGHRS, CDR2 YFSETQ. The J segment lost 3 bases and the V segment lost 4 bases, leaving 4 bases of the junction unmatched. CDR3 length: 15 amino acids.

By sample share, this clone is medium-sized. The chain is built from TRBV6-4 and TRBJ2-3; D not resolved. Germline CDR1 reads MRHNA; CDR2 reads SNTAGT. This CDR3 has 13 amino acids. The V end was cut by 4 bases, the J end by 4 bases, with 9 bases between. CDR3 loop: CASSGEAADTQYF. The CDR3 nucleotides read TGTGCCAGCAGTGGAGAGGCGGCAGATACGCAGTATTTT.

The chain couples TRBV5-6 to TRBJ1-3; D gene ambiguous. The CDR3 totals 14 residues. Germline V CDR1 and CDR2: SGHDT, YYEEEE. V shed 0 bases and J shed 1 base, with 5 bases lying between them. CDR3 amino acids: CASSLGVSGNTIYF. Here the CDR3 DNA reads TGTGCCAGCAGCTTGGGAGTTTCTGGAAACACCATATATTTT.

The chain joins TRBV6-1 to TRBJ1-6; the D gene is possibly TRBD1 (5 bases). Germline values: CDR1 MNHNS, CDR2 SASEGT. The CDR3 loop spans 13 amino acids. The V end lost 3 bases, the J end lost 5 bases, and 5 bases lay between the germline ends. In nucleotides, the CDR3 is TGTGCCAGCAGTGACAGGGATAATTCACCCCTCCACTTT. It codes for CASSDRDNSPLHF.

This clone was counted only a few times. The J gene is TRBJ1-2, the V gene TRBV7-4, with TRBD1 as a possible D gene (6 bases). V was cut by 2 bases and J by 0 bases, with 10 bases left in between. The CDR3 extends over 15 amino acids. From germline, CDR1 is SGHVT and CDR2 SQSDAQ. The CDR3 sequence is CASSLYGGPNYGYTF. The CDR3 DNA follows: TGTGCCAGCAGCTTATACGGGGGCCCTAACTATGGCTACACCTTC.

V is TRBV19 and J is TRBJ1-5; tentative D call: TRBD1 (6 bases). CDR3 size: 15 residues. V lost 3 bases and J lost 6, with 15 bases in between. Per germline, CDR1 LNHDA and CDR2 SQIVND (reference sequence). CDR3 sequence (DNA): TGTGCCAGTAGTATTGAGGGGGTAAGTCGTCAGCCCCAGCATTTT. This sequence encodes CASSIEGVSRQPQHF.

This clone was detected only a few times. This chain joins TRBV4-2 and TRBJ2-7; D possibly corresponds to TRBD2 (5 bases). Between the trimmed V and J ends, which lost 0 bases and 0 bases, there was a span of 12 bases. This CDR3 comprises 16 residues. The germline V gene has CDR1 LGHNA and CDR2 YNFKEQ. The CDR3 loop is CASSQDRGVPSYEQYF. The DNA of the CDR3 is TGTGCCAGCAGCCAAGATCGGGGAGTTCCCTCCTACGAGCAGTACTTC.

The V and J genes are TRBV10-3 and TRBJ1-1, with TRBD1 as a possible D gene (6 bases). Germline loops: CDR1 ENHRY, CDR2 SYGVKD. V was cut by 6 bases and J by 1 base, with 12 bases left in between. The CDR3 sequence is 14 residues long. CDR3 region: CAIRKDSQNTEAFF. In nucleotides, the CDR3 is TGTGCCATCAGGAAGGACAGCCAGAACACTGAAGCTTTCTTT.